A single sample is the source of the 21 T cell receptor beta chains below, sequenced in a study of shared T cell receptors in the human thymus. Sequenced by immunoSEQ multiplex PCR; TCRdb stores in-frame clones only, minus some. Seen here are hundreds of thousands of clones, 78% observed once, and the top ten hold 0.013%. The same sample was also used in a study of human thymus T cells.

The sample comprised thymocytes. These receptors were collected from a boy under two years old with a congenital heart defect.

This clone was observed a single time. The chain employs TRBV6-5 and TRBJ1-1, with D perhaps matching TRBD1 (6 bases). Germline V gene data show CDR1 as MNHEY and CDR2 as SVGAGI. The CDR3 loop spans 13 amino acids. V shed 5 bases and J shed 5 bases, with 12 bases lying between them. The CDR3 loop reads CASSEQGTTEAFF. The DNA for the CDR3 is TGTGCCAGCAGTGAACAGGGAACTACTGAAGCTTTCTTT.

This clone was seen only a few times. V gene TRBV6-5 combines with J gene TRBJ1-2; weak D call: TRBD1 (5 bases). Germline V gives CDR1 MNHEY, CDR2 SVGAGI. The CDR3 has 12 residues. With 6 bases removed from V and 5 bases from J, the gap between germline ends came to 10 bases. In DNA, the CDR3 is TGTGCCAGCAGCGCCCGACAGTATGGCTACACCTTC. Its translation is CASSARQYGYTF.

The chain links TRBV30 to TRBJ1-5, with 9 bases that match TRBD1. After removal of 4 bases from V and 7 bases from J, the junction contained 5 bases not matched to a gene. The CDR3 sequence is 13 residues long. The germline CDR1 and CDR2 sequences are GTSNPN and SVGIG (reference sequence). The CDR3 DNA reads TGTGCCTGGAACACAGGGGGCGGACAGCCCCAGCATTTT. Its protein is CAWNTGGGQPQHF.

The rearrangement joins TRBV4-3 to TRBJ2-7; 9 bases fit TRBD2. The germline V gene encodes CDR1 LGHNA and CDR2 YSLEER. The CDR3 runs 17 residues. J lost 2 bases, V lost 0 bases, and 8 bases had no gene match. The CDR3 bases are TGCGCCAGCAGCCAAGAACAGCCGGGACTAGCAACCTACGAGCAGTACTTC. It codes for CASSQEQPGLATYEQYF.

The V gene is TRBV9, the J gene TRBJ2-1; 9 nucleotides agree with TRBD2. Trimming took 4 bases from V and 7 from J; bases not matched to a gene: 12. The CDR3 sequence is 16 residues long. CDR1 and CDR2 (germline): SGDLS, YYNGEE. The CDR3 loop reads CASSRRVLAGPNEQFF. The CDR3 region has the DNA TGTGCCAGCAGCCGACGAGTACTAGCGGGCCCTAATGAGCAGTTCTTC.

This rearrangement joins TRBV4-3 to TRBJ1-5; TRBD1 is a possible D gene (5 bases). Per germline, CDR1 LGHNA and CDR2 YSLEER. The CDR3 contains 14 residues. V shed 0 bases and J shed 7 bases, with 10 bases lying between them. The CDR3 region is CASSQEGGTQPQHF. CDR3 coding DNA: TGCGCCAGCAGCCAAGAGGGGGGTACCCAGCCCCAGCATTTT.

In this sample, this clone turned up a few times. J is TRBJ2-7 and V is TRBV28; maybe TRBD1 (5 bases). This CDR3 has 14 residues. V lost 6 bases, J lost 2 bases, and 14 bases lay in between. Germline CDR1 MDHEN, CDR2 SYDVKM. The CDR3 coding sequence is TGTGCCAGCAGAGACAGTTCGCGAGCCTACGAGCAGTACTTC. Its translation: CASRDSSRAYEQYF.

The genes are TRBV4-1 and TRBJ2-2, with 11 bases aligning to TRBD2. CDR3 size: 15 residues. Germline V gene sequence: CDR1 MGHRA, CDR2 YSYEKL. V shed 6 bases, J shed 6 bases, and the junction held 6 bases outside the gene matches. CDR3 region: CASSHTSGSPGELFF. The CDR3 DNA sequence: TGCGCCAGCAGTCACACTAGCGGGAGCCCCGGGGAGCTGTTTTTT.

The rearrangement uses TRBV27 and TRBJ2-7; TRBD2 matches at 9 bases. Looked up from germline, CDR1 is MNHEY and CDR2 is SMNVEV (reference sequence). There are 14 residues in the CDR3. With V trimmed by 8 bases and J by 2 bases, 7 bases remained unmatched. CDR3 amino acids: CASYGASGTYEQYF. The CDR3 DNA is TGTGCCAGCTATGGTGCTAGCGGGACCTACGAGCAGTACTTC.

The gene calls are TRBV5-4 and TRBJ1-2; D possibly corresponds to TRBD1 (5 bases). Looked up from germline, CDR1 is SGHNT and CDR2 is YYREEE (reference sequence). The V end was cut by 4 bases, the J end by 0 bases, with 16 bases between. This CDR3 region has 16 residues. This chain's CDR3 is CASSLRTTHSNYGYTF. DNA of the CDR3: TGTGCCAGCAGCCTAAGGACAACGCATTCTAACTATGGCTACACCTTC.

The chain recombines TRBV6-4 with TRBJ2-5; TRBD2 matches at 14 bases. In germline, CDR1 is MRHNA, CDR2 SNTAGT. The CDR3 has 16 amino acids. Losses at the gene ends were 2 bases for V and 3 bases for J; bases not matched to a gene: 2. Here the CDR3 reads CASSDTTSGREETQYF. The CDR3 coding sequence is TGTGCCAGCAGTGACACGACTAGCGGGAGGGAAGAGACCCAGTACTTC.

The V and J genes are TRBV5-4 and TRBJ2-5; tentative D call: TRBD1 (5 bases). The ends were cut back, 4 bases at V and 1 base at J, with 8 bases in the middle. The CDR3 contains 13 residues. The germline CDR1 and CDR2 sequences are SGHNT and YYREEE (reference sequence). CDR3 nucleotides: TGTGCCAGCAGCCGACAGACCCAAGAGACCCAGTACTTC. This gives the protein CASSRQTQETQYF.

This chain uses TRBV6-1 with TRBJ2-3, with TRBD2 matching over 11 bases. The CDR3 spans 19 residues. Germline CDR1 is MNHNS and CDR2 is SASEGT. V was pared by 0 bases and J by 2 bases, with 10 bases of the junction left unmatched. DNA of the CDR3: TGTGCCAGCAGTGAAGCCCAACCTGGGACTAGCGGATTCACAGATACGCAGTATTTT. Translation gives CASSEAQPGTSGFTDTQYF.

V usage is TRBV11-3 and J usage is TRBJ2-7; TRBD1 matches at 10 bases. The V gene end was trimmed by 1 base and the J gene end by 4 bases; junction bases not matched to a gene: 7. Germline V lookup: CDR1 SGHNT, CDR2 YENEEA. The CDR3 has 16 residues. For the CDR3, the DNA is TGTGCCAGCAGCTTAGGCTCGACAGGGGGCTATTACGAGCAGTACTTC. Translating it yields CASSLGSTGGYYEQYF.

The rearrangement joins TRBV7-9 to TRBJ1-1; TRBD1 might be the D (5 bases). V was trimmed by 7 bases and J by 5 bases, leaving 14 bases between them. Germline CDR1 reads SEHNR; CDR2 reads FQNEAQ (reference sequence). The CDR3 extends over 13 amino acids. CDR3 residues: CASIAARGTEAFF. The CDR3 DNA reads as TGTGCCAGCATCGCCGCCCGGGGGACTGAAGCTTTCTTT.

The V and J genes are TRBV29-1 and TRBJ1-4; 8 positions match TRBD1. V dropped 0 bases and J dropped 0; count of bases not matched to a gene: 9. CDR1 is SQVTM and CDR2 is ANQGSEA in the germline V gene. This CDR3 is 18 amino acids long. Here the CDR3 DNA reads TGCAGCGTTGAAGAGGGGGACAGGAAGGGTTCAACTAATGAAAAACTGTTTTTT. Translating gives CSVEEGDRKGSTNEKLFF.

With respect to this clone: A read error may produce the germline difference seen at one junction end. This chain connects TRBV13 to TRBJ2-3, with D unresolved. Germline CDR1 PRHDT, CDR2 FYEKMQ (reference sequence). This CDR3 has 17 residues. The CDR3 bases are TGTGCCAACAGCCGTCCAGGCGTGAAGGCTGGCACAGATACGCAGTATTTT. Protein: CANSRPGVKAGTDTQYF.

This rearrangement joins TRBV4-3 to TRBJ2-1; 7 positions match TRBD2. The V segment lost 0 bases and the J segment 4 bases; nucleotides outside the gene matches: 18. The CDR3 covers 20 residues. Looked up from germline, CDR1 is LGHNA and CDR2 is YSLEER. CDR3 nucleotides: TGCGCCAGCAGCCAAGATAGAACGGGACCCCTGGGGGGGGGTTACAATGAGCAGTTCTTC. It is translated as CASSQDRTGPLGGGYNEQFF.

V usage is TRBV4-3 and J usage is TRBJ1-1, with TRBD1 as a possible D gene (5 bases). Germline loops: CDR1 LGHNA, CDR2 YSLEER. Trimming took 5 bases from V and 0 from J, leaving 16 bases between them. The CDR3 length is 16 residues. Here the CDR3 DNA reads TGCGCCAGCAGCTCGGCAGGGCTTCGGTTGAACACTGAAGCTTTCTTT. Translation: CASSSAGLRLNTEAFF.

The chain employs TRBV11-2 and TRBJ2-7, with TRBD2 matching over 7 bases. Per germline, CDR1 SGHAT and CDR2 FQNNGV. The CDR3 totals 12 residues. J gave up 6 bases and V 3 bases, and 2 bases lay outside the gene matches. CDR3 nucleotides: TGTGCCAGCAGCTTCCAGCGGGGCGAGCAGTACTTC. Protein: CASSFQRGEQYF.

The CDR3 spells CASRNRRSSGFEQYF. The CDR3 nucleotides are TGTGCCAGCAGAAATAGGCGTTCTAGCGGGTTCGAGCAGTACTTC. This chain connects TRBV5-8 to TRBJ2-7; 8 positions match TRBD2. There are 15 residues in the CDR3. Looked up from germline, CDR1 is SGHTS and CDR2 is YDEGEE. V lost 5 bases to trimming and J lost 6 bases; unmatched junction nucleotides: 13.